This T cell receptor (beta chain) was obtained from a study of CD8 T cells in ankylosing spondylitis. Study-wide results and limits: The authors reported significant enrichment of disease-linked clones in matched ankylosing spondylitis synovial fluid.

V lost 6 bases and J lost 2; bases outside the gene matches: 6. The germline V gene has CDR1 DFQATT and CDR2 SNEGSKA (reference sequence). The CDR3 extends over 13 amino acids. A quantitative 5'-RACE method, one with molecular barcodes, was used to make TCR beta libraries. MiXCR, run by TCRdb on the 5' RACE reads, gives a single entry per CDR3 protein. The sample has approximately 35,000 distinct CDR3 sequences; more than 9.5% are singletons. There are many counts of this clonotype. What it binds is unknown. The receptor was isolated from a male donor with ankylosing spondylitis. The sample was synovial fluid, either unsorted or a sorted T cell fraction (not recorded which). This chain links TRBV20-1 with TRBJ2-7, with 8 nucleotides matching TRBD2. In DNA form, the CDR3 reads TGCAGTGCCAAGAGCGGGAGAGCCTACGAGCAGTACTTC. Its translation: CSAKSGRAYEQYF.